This T cell receptor (beta chain) was sequenced for a study of regulatory T cells in long-lasting Graves disease. Study background: Over 5 years on antithyroid drugs plus positive TSH receptor antibodies marked Graves' disease as persistent.

Regarding the study as a whole: Preferential use of TRBV28, TRBJ1-2 and TRBJ2-5 was seen in persistent disease. Newly diagnosed patients had higher TCR diversity than persistent Graves' patients did.

Germline assignment: CDR1 LNHDA and CDR2 SQIVND (reference sequence). The CDR3 has 14 residues. V gave up 8 bases and J gave up 4 bases, with 17 bases separating them. Stated time point: persistent/refractory GD, antithyroid drugs over 5 years with positive TRAb. Making the TCR library involved RNA that had been extracted from PBMCs. Diagnosing Graves' disease relied on the American Thyroid Association guidelines. This clonotype was seen a handful of times. Its antigen is undetermined. Construction of the TCR beta libraries employed iRepertoire HTBI primers in conjunction with Arm-PCR of CDR3 regions. TCRdb called the multiplex PCR reads again in MiXCR, with one record for every CDR3 protein. The repertoire holds 400,000 to 450,000 distinct CDR3 sequences, with less than 25% as singletons.

Specimen: peripheral blood mononuclear cells (PBMCs), collected when the disease was refractory, from a patient treated with antithyroid drugs. The chain combines TRBV19 with TRBJ1-2, with D uncertain. The TCR originated in a female donor with Graves disease. Here the CDR3 DNA reads TGTGCCAGTCGATTTCGGGGTCGAAGCTATGGCTACACCTTC. This sequence encodes CASRFRGRSYGYTF.